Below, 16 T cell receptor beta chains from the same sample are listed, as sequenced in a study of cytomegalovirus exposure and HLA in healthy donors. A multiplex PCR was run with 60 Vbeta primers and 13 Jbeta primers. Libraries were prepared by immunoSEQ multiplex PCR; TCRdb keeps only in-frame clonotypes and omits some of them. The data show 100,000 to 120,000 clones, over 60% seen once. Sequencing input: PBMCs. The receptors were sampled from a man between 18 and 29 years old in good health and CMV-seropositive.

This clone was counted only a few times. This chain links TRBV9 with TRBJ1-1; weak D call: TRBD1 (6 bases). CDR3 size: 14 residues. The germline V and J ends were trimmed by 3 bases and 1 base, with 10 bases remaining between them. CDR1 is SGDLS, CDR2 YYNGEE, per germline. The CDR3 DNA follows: TGTGCCAGCAGCGCGGACAGCGGGAACACTGAAGCTTTCTTT. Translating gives CASSADSGNTEAFF.

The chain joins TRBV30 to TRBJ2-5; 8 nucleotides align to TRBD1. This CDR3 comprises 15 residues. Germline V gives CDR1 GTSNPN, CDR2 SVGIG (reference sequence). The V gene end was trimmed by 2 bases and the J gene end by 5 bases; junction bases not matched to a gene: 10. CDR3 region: CAWSIRQGIEETQYF. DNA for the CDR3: TGTGCCTGGAGTATCCGACAGGGGATAGAGGAGACCCAGTACTTC.

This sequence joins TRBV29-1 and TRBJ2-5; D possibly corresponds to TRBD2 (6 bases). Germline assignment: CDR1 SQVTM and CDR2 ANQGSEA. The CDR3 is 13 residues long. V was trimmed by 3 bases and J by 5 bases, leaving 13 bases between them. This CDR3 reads CSVEGSSGETQYF. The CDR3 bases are TGCAGCGTTGAGGGCAGCAGCGGGGAGACCCAGTACTTC. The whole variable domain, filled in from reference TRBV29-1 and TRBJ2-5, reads SAVISQKPSRDICQRGTSLTIQCQVDSQVTMMFWYRQQPGQSLTLIATANQGSEATYESGFVIDKFPISRPNLTFSTLTVSNMSPEDSSIYLCSVEGSSGETQYFGPGTRLLVL.

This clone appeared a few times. CDR3 sequence reads: CASSVRWGGPRRFF. Here the CDR3 DNA reads TGTGCCAGCAGCGTAAGGTGGGGGGGCCCCAGGCGGTTCTTC. The chain combines TRBV9 with TRBJ2-1; maybe TRBD2 (7 bases). The V gene's germline CDR1 is SGDLS and CDR2 YYNGEE. The CDR3 runs to 14 residues. V was trimmed by 1 base and J by 15 bases, leaving 20 bases between them.

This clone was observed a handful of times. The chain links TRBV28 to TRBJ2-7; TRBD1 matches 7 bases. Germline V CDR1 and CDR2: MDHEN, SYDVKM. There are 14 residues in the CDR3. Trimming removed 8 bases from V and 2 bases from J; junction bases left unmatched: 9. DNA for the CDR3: TGTGCCAGCGCTTACAGGACAGGACCCTACGAGCAGTACTTC. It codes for CASAYRTGPYEQYF. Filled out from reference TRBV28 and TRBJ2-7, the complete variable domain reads DVKVTQSSRYLVKRTGEKVFLECVQDMDHENMFWYRQDPGLGLRLIYFSYDVKMKEKGDIPEGYSVSREKKERFSLILESASTNQTSMYLCASAYRTGPYEQYFGPGTRLTVT.

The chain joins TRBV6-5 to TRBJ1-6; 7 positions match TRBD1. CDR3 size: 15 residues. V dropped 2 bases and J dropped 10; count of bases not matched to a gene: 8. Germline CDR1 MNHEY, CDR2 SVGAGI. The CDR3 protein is CASSYTRQGQSPLHF. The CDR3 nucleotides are TGTGCCAGCAGTTACACCCGACAGGGACAGTCACCCCTCCACTTT.

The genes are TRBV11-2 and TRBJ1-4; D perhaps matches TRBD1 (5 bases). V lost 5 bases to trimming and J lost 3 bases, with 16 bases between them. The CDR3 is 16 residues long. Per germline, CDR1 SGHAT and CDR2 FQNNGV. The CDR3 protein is CASSPRFGGANEKLFF. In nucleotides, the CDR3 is TGTGCCAGCAGCCCCCGTTTTGGAGGGGCTAATGAAAAACTGTTTTTT.

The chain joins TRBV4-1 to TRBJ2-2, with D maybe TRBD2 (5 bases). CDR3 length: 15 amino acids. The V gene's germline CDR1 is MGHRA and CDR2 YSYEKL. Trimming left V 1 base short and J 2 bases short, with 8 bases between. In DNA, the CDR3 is TGCGCCAGCAGCCAAGGCCGGGGTAACACCGGGGAGCTGTTTTTT. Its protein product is CASSQGRGNTGELFF.

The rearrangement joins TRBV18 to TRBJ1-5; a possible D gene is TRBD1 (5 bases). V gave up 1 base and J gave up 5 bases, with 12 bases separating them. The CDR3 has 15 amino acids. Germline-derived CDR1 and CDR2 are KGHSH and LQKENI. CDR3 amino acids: CASSPRQGMDQPQHF. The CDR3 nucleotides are TGTGCCAGCTCACCACGGCAGGGTATGGATCAGCCCCAGCATTTT.

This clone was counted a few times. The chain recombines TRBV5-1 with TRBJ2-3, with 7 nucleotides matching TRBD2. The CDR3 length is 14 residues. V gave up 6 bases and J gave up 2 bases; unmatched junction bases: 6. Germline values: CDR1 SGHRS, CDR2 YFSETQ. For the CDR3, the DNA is TGCGCCAGCATAGACGGGGGGTACACAGATACGCAGTATTTT. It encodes CASIDGGYTDTQYF.

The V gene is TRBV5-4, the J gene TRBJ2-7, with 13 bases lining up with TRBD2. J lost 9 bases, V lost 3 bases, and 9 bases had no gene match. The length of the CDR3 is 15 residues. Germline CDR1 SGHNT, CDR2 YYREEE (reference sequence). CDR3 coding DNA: TGTGCCAGCAGCTCTGGGACTAGCGGGGCCCGTGGGCAGTACGTC. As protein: CASSSGTSGARGQYV.

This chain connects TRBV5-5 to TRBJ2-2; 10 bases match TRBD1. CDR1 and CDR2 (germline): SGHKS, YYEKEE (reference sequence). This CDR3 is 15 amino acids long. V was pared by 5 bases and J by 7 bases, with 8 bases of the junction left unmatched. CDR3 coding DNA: TGTGCCAGCAGATTTCCGGGACAGGGGTACGGGGAGCTGTTTTTT. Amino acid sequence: CASRFPGQGYGELFF.

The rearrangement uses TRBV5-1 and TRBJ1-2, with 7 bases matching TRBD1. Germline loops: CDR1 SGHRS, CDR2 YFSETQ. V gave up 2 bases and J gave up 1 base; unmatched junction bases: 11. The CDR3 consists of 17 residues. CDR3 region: CASSFSGTDSINYGYTF. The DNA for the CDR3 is TGCGCCAGCAGCTTCTCCGGGACAGATAGCATTAACTATGGCTACACCTTC.

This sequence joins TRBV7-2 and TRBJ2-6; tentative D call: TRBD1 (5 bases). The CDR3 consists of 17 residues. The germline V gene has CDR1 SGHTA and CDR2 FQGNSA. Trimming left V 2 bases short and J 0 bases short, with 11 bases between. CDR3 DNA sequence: TGTGCCAGCAGCTTATCCCCAGGGAACTCTGGGGCCAACGTCCTGACTTTC. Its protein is CASSLSPGNSGANVLTF.

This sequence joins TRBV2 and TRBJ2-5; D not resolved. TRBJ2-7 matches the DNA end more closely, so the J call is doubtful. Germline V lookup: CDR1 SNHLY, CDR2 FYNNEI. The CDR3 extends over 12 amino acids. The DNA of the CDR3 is TGTGCCAGCAGTCGAGGTGCCTACGAGCAGTACTTC. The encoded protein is CASSRGAYEQYF.

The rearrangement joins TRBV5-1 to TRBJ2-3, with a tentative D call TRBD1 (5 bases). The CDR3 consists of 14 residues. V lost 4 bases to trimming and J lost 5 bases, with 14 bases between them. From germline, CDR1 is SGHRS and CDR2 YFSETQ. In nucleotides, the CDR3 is TGCGCCAGCAGCCCGTTAGGGGTTGGAGATACGCAGTATTTT. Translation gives CASSPLGVGDTQYF.